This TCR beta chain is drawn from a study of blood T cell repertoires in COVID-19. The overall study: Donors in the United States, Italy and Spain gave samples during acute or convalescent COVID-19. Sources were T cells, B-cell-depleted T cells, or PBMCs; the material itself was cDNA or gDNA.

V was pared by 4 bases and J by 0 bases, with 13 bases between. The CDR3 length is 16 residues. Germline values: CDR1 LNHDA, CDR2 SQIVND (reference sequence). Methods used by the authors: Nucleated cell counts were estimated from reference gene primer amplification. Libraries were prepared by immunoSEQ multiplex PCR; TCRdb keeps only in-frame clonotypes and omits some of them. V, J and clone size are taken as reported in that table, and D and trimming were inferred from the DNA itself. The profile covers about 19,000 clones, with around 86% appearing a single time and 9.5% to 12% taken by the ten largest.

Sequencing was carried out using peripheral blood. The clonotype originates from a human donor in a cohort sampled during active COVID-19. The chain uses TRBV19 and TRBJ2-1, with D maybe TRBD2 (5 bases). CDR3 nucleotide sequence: TGTGCCAGTAGTACCGGACTCGTGAGCTCCTACAATGAGCAGTTCTTC. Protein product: CASSTGLVSSYNEQFF.